The present T cell receptor (beta chain) was sequenced within a study of identical twins. The study's findings and limits: Abundant beta clonotypes from cord blood bore fewer insertions; memory repertoires lacked this pattern. Out-of-frame alpha sequences common to twins were enriched for low generation probability.

TCRdb independently ran MiXCR on the 5' RACE reads; one entry per CDR3 protein. The table shows 520,000 or so distinct CDR3 sequences, with around 20% occurring only once. V dropped 4 bases and J dropped 6; count of bases not matched to a gene: 4. The germline CDR1 and CDR2 sequences are DFQATT and SNEGSKA (reference sequence). The CDR3 is 13 residues long. As concerns this clonotype: Its antigen is not known.

This sample also appeared in a second study, on T cells expressing NK-cell markers. From that study: NKG2C+ dominant clonotypes from over five donors made up roughly 1.0-7.0% of CD8+ T cells.

The sequence was collected from a woman under 30 in good health. Sequenced material: CD4+ T cells sorted from blood. The gene calls are TRBV20-1 and TRBJ2-7, with TRBD1 identical over 12 bases. CDR3 loop: CSATGTGGSEQYF. The DNA of the CDR3 is TGCAGTGCTACAGGGACAGGGGGCTCCGAGCAGTACTTC.